The entry below gives a single T cell receptor beta chain sequence along with its context. Its antigen is currently unknown. The CDR3 extends over 13 amino acids. V was clipped by 5 bases and J by 8 bases; unmatched bases: 5. Germline CDR1 MNHNS, CDR2 SASEGT. Here immunoSEQ multiplex PCR was the method, and the copy in TCRdb shows in-frame clones only, minus some. The top ten clones hold approximately 35% of a sample with 9,000 to 9,500 clones, 85% to 90% of them seen once. The data derive from a study of T cell clonotyping in hematopoietic cell transplantation. Study results and caveats: Higher Inverse Simpson Index values in graft donor and pretransplant recipient predicted broader posttransplant TCR diversity.

The V gene is TRBV6-1, the J gene TRBJ1-4; 7 nucleotides line up with TRBD1. This TCR was sampled from a human patient who had an allogeneic stem cell transplant, so the T cells may come from the graft donor. The donor label of this sample is uncertain. Some clones in this sample may be carry-over from other donors' samples. The sequenced sample was PBMCs, obtained 180 days after allogeneic stem cell transplant. The CDR3 DNA sequence: TGTGCCAGCAGTAGGGACAGTGGCGAAAAACTGTTTTTT. It is translated as CASSRDSGEKLFF.